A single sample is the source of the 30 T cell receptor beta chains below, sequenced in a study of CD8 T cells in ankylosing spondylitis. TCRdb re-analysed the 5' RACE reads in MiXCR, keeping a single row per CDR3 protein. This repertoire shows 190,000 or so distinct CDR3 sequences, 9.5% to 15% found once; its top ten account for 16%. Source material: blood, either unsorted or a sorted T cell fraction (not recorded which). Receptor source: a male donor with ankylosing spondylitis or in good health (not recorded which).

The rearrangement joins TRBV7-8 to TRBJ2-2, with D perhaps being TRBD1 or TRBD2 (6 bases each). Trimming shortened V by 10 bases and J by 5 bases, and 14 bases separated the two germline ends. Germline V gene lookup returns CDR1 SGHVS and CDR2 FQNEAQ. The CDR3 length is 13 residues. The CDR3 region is CATLRGRTGELFF. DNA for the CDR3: TGTGCCACCCTCCGGGGGCGGACCGGGGAGCTGTTTTTT.

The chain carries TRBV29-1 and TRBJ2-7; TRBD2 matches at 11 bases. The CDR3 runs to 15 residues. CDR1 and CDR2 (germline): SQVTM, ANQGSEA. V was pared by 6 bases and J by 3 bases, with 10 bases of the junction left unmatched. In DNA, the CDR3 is TGCAGCGTAATCGAGGGGACTAGCGGTTTCTACGAGCAGTACTTC. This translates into CSVIEGTSGFYEQYF.

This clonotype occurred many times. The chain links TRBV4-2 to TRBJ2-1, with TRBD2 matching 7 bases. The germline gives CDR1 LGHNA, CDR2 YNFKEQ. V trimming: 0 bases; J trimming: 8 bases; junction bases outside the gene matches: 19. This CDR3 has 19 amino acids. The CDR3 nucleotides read TGTGCCAGCAGCCAAGATCCAAAGTTGGGGCTAGCGGAAGTCTATGAGCAGTTCTTC. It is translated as CASSQDPKLGLAEVYEQFF.

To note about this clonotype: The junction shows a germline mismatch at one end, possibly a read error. The CDR3 DNA is TGTGCCAACAGCCGAAGGTGGGCTGAAGCTTTCTTT. Protein sequence: CANSRRWAEAFF. V is TRBV14 and J is TRBJ1-1; D is undetermined. The CDR3 extends over 12 amino acids. CDR1 SGHDN and CDR2 FVKESK come from the germline V gene. Full variable domain (remainder filled in from reference TRBV14 and TRBJ1-1): EAGVTQFPSHSVIEKGQTVTLRCDPISGHDNLYWYRRVMGKEIKFLLHFVKESKQDESGMPNNRFLAERTGGTYSTLKVQPAELEDSGVYFCANSRRWAEAFFGQGTRLTVV.

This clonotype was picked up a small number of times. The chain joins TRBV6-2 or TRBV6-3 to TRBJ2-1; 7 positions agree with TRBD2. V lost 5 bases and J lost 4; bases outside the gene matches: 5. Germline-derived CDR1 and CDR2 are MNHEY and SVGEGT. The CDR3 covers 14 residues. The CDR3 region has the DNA TGTGCCAGCAGTGTACCGGGAGGTTACAATGAGCAGTTCTTC. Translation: CASSVPGGYNEQFF.

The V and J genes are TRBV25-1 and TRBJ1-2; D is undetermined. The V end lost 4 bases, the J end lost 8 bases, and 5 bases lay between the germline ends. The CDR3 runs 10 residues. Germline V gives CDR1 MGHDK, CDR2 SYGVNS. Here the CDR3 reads CASSGEGYTF. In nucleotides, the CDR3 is TGTGCCAGCAGTGGAGAGGGCTACACCTTC.

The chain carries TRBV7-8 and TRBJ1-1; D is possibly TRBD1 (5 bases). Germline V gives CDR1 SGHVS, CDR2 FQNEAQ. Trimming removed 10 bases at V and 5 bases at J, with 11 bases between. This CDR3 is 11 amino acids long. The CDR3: CATRGVTEAFF. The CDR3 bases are TGTGCCACCCGGGGGGTAACTGAAGCTTTCTTT.

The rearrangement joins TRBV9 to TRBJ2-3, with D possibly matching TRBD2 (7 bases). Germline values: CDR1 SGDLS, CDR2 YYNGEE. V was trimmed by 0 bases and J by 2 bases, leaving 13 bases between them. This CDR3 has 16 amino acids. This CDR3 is CASSVGWGGDTDTQYF. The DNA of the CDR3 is TGTGCCAGCAGCGTAGGGTGGGGGGGCGACACAGATACGCAGTATTTT.

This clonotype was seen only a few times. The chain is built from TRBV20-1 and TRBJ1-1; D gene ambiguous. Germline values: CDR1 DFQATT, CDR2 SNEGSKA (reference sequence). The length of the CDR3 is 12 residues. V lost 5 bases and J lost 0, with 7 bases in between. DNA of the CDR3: TGCAGTGCTCCCTATGTGAACACTGAAGCTTTCTTT. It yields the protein CSAPYVNTEAFF.

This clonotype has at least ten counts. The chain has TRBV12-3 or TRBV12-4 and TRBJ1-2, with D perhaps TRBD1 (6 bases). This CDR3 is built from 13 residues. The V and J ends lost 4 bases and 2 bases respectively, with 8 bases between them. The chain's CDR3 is CASSSTGNYGYTF. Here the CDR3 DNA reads TGTGCCAGCAGTTCCACAGGGAACTATGGCTACACCTTC.

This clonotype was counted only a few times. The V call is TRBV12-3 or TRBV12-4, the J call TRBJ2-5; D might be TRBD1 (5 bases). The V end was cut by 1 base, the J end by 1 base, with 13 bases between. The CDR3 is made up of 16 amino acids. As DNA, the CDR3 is TGTGCCAGCAGTTTAGGGTTGTCAGACAGCCAAGAGACCCAGTACTTC. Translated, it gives CASSLGLSDSQETQYF.

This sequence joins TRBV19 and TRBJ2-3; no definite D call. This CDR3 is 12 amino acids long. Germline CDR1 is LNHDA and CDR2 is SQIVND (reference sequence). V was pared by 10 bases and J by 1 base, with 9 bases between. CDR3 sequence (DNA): TGTGCCACCAGGAAAGGCACAGATACGCAGTATTTT. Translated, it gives CATRKGTDTQYF.

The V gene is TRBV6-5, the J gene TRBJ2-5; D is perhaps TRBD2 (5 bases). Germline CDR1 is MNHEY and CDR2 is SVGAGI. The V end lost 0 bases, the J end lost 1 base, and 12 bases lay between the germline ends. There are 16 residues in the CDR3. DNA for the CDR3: TGTGCCAGCAGTTACTCAACGGGGAACTCCCAAGAGACCCAGTACTTC. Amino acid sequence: CASSYSTGNSQETQYF.

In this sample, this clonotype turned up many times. CDR3 nucleotide sequence: TGCGCCAGCGGACAGGACAGCAGCCGCTACGAGCAGTACTTC. This codes for CASGQDSSRYEQYF. The rearrangement joins TRBV10-1 to TRBJ2-7; 7 bases fit TRBD1. The V gene's germline CDR1 is WNHNN and CDR2 SYGVQD (reference sequence). The CDR3 runs to 14 residues. Germline trimming cut 8 bases from V and 3 bases from J; bases unmatched to any gene: 10.

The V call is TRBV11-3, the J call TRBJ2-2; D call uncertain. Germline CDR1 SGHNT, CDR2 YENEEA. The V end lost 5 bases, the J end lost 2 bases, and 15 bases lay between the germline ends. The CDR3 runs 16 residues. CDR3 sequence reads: CASSAPETRNTGELFF. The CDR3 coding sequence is TGTGCCAGCAGCGCCCCGGAGACGAGAAACACCGGGGAGCTGTTTTTT.

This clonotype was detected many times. CDR3 nucleotide sequence: TGTGCCAGCAGTCTCAAAGTCTCCTACAATGAGCAGTTCTTC. As protein: CASSLKVSYNEQFF. This sequence joins TRBV12-3 or TRBV12-4 and TRBJ2-1; D gene ambiguous. There are 14 residues in the CDR3. V lost 5 bases, J lost 0 bases, and 8 bases lay in between.

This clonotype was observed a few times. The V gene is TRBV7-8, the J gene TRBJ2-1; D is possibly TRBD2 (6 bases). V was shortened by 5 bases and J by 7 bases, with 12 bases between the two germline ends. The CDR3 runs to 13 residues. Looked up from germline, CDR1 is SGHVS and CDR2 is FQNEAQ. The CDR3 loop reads CASSARTINEQFF. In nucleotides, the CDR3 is TGTGCCAGCAGCGCCCGGACTATTAATGAGCAGTTCTTC.

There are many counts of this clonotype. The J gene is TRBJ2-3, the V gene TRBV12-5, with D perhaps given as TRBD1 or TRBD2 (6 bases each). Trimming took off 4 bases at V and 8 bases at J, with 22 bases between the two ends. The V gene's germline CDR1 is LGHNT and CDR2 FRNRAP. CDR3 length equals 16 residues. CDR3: CASGSSPMGGSRTQYF. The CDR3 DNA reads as TGTGCTAGTGGTTCCTCCCCCATGGGGGGCTCTCGTACGCAGTATTTT.

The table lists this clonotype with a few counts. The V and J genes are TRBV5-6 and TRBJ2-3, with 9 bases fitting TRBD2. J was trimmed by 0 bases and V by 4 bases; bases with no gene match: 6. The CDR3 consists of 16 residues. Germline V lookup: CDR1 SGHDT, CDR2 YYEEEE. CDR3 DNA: TGTGCCAGCAGCGTATCGACTAGCGGTAGCACAGATACGCAGTATTTT. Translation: CASSVSTSGSTDTQYF.

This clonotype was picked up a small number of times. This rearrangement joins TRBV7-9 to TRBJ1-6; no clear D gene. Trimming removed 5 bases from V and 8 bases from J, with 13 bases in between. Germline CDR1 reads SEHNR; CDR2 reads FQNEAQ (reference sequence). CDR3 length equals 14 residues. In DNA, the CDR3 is TGTGCCAGCAGCAGCAGACCCGGGGATTCACCCCTCCACTTT. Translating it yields CASSSRPGDSPLHF.

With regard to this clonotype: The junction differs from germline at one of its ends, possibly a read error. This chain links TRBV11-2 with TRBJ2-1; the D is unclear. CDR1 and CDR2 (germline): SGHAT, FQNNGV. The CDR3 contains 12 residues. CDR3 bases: TGTGCCAGGAGCTTCGCCGTGAATGAGCAGTTCTTC. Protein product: CARSFAVNEQFF.

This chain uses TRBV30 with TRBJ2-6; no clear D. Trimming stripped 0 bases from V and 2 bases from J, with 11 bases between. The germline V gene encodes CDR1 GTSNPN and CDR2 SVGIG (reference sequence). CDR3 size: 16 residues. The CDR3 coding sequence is TGTGCCTGGAGTGTACGTTGGAGCCCTGGGGCCAACGTCCTGACTTTC. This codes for CAWSVRWSPGANVLTF.

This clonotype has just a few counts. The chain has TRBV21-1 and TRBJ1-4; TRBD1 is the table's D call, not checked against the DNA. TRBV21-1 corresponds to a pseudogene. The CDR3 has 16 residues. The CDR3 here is CASSETGEGTNEKLFF. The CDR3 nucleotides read TGTGCCAGCAGCGAGACAGGGGAGGGGACTAATGAAAAACTGTTTTTT.

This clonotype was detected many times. The CDR3 region has the DNA TGTGCCAGCAGTTTGGGCAGTTACGGCTATGAGCAGTTCTTC. Translating it yields CASSLGSYGYEQFF. V usage is TRBV27 and J usage is TRBJ2-1; no reliable D call. V lost 3 bases to trimming and J lost 8 bases, with 14 bases between them. This CDR3 region has 14 residues. Germline CDR1 MNHEY, CDR2 SMNVEV (reference sequence).

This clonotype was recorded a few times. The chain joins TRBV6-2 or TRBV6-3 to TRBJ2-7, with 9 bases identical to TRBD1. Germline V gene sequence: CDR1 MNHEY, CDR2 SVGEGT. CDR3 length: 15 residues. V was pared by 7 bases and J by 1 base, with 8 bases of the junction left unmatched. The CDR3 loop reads CASTRDRASSYEQYF. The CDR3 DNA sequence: TGTGCCAGCACCAGGGACAGGGCCTCATCCTACGAGCAGTACTTC.

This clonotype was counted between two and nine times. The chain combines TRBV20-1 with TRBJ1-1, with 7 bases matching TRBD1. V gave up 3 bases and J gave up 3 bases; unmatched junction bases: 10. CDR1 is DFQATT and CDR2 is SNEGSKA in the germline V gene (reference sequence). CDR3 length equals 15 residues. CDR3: CSARDLTGSDTEAFF. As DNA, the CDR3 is TGCAGTGCTAGGGACCTGACAGGGAGTGACACTGAAGCTTTCTTT.

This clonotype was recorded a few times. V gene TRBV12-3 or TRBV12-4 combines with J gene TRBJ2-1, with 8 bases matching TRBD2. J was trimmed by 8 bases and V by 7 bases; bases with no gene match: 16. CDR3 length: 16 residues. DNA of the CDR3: TGTGCCAGCACCCAAACACTAGCGGAAACAGGCGATGAGCAGTTCTTC. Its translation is CASTQTLAETGDEQFF.

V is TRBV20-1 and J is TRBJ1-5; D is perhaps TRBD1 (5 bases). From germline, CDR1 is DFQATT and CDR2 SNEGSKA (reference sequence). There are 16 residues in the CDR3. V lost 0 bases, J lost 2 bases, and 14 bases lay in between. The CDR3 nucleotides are TGCAGTGCTAGAGATCTTAAGGGACGTGGCAATCAGCCCCAGCATTTT. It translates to CSARDLKGRGNQPQHF.

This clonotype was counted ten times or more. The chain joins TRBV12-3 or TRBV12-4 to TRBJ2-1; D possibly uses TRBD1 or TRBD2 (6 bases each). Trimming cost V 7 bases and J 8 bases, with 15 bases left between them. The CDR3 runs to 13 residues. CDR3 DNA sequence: TGTGCCAGCACGTCCGGGGGCAGGGATGAGCAGTTCTTC. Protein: CASTSGGRDEQFF.

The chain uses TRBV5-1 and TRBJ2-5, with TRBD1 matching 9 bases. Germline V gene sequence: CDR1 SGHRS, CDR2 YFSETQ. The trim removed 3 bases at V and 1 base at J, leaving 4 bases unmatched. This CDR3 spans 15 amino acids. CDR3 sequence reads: CASSSGQGSQETQYF. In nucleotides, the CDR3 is TGCGCCAGCAGCTCGGGACAGGGTAGCCAAGAGACCCAGTACTTC.